The 20 T cell receptor beta chains given below trace back to one sample, sequenced in a study of T cells in Graves' hyperthyroidism and ophthalmopathy. What was amplified from RNA transcripts were TCR beta CDR3 regions. Researchers ran a first-round RT-PCR on the TCR CDR3 using the HTBI primer set. TCRdb re-called the multiplex PCR reads with MiXCR, one entry per CDR3 protein. The sample includes hundreds of thousands of distinct CDR3 sequences, about 19% of them seen just once. The sample taken for sequencing was blood. The source is a woman between 45 and 65 years old with Graves' hyperthyroidism that later progressed to Graves' ophthalmopathy.

The table lists this clonotype with a few counts. The V gene is TRBV7-8, the J gene TRBJ2-3, with TRBD2 as a possible D gene (6 bases). The CDR3 is made up of 15 amino acids. V gave up 4 bases and J gave up 1 base, with 12 bases separating them. The germline CDR1 and CDR2 sequences are SGHVS and FQNEAQ. The CDR3 is CASSSGVARTDTQYF. The CDR3 DNA sequence: TGTGCCAGCAGCTCGGGGGTAGCCCGCACAGATACGCAGTATTTT.

This clonotype was recorded at least ten times. The chain links TRBV7-9 to TRBJ2-1; 9 nucleotides agree with TRBD2. V shed 4 bases and J 3 bases; nucleotides not matched to a gene: 7. The CDR3 contains 16 residues. Germline CDR1 SEHNR, CDR2 FQNEAQ (reference sequence). The CDR3 DNA reads TGTGCCAGCAGCTACACCGGGACTAGCCACTACAATGAGCAGTTCTTC. Translation: CASSYTGTSHYNEQFF.

This chain joins TRBV5-4 and TRBJ2-1; a possible D gene is TRBD2 (6 bases). The CDR3 consists of 17 residues. V was pared by 0 bases and J by 0 bases, with 13 bases between. CDR1 and CDR2 (germline): SGHNT, YYREEE (reference sequence). This CDR3 reads CASSLGGTSNSYNEQFF. The CDR3 bases are TGTGCCAGCAGCTTGGGTGGGACTTCAAACTCCTACAATGAGCAGTTCTTC.

As regards this clonotype: A read error may account for a junction end that differs from germline. The CDR3 here is CASSSPDSNNEQFF. The CDR3 DNA reads TGTGCCAGCAGCTCCCCGGACTCCAACAATGAGCAGTTCTTC. V usage is TRBV11-2 and J usage is TRBJ2-1; tentatively, D is TRBD2 (5 bases). The CDR3 spans 14 residues. CDR1 and CDR2 (germline): SGHAT, FQNNGV.

The chain carries TRBV10-1 and TRBJ2-3; 7 nucleotides match TRBD2. The CDR3 loop spans 15 amino acids. After removal of 3 bases from V and 0 bases from J, the junction contained 3 bases not matched to a gene. The germline CDR1 and CDR2 sequences are WNHNN and SYGVQD (reference sequence). CDR3: CASSDRLASTDTQYF. In DNA, the CDR3 is TGCGCCAGCAGTGACAGACTAGCCAGCACAGATACGCAGTATTTT.

V and J are TRBV7-9 and TRBJ1-2; D gene uncertain. The length of the CDR3 is 14 residues. V lost 5 bases to trimming and J lost 8 bases, with 18 bases between them. CDR1 and CDR2 from the germline V gene are SEHNR and FQNEAQ (reference sequence). The CDR3 DNA follows: TGTGCCAGCAGCCTTGACCCTATGACTGCGGGCTACACCTTC. The encoded protein is CASSLDPMTAGYTF.

This clonotype has at least ten counts. V is TRBV11-2 and J is TRBJ2-6; the match to TRBD2 covers 8 bases. The V and J ends lost 5 bases and 8 bases, in that order; junction bases with no gene match: 8. Germline lookup yields CDR1 SGHAT and CDR2 FQNNGV. CDR3 length: 15 residues. The CDR3 nucleotides read TGTGCCAGCAGCCGGGGGGGGTTGGAATCCAACGTCCTGACTTTC. As protein: CASSRGGLESNVLTF. Together with reference TRBV11-2 and TRBJ2-6, the CDR3 gives the full variable domain: EAGVAQSPRYKIIEKRQSVAFWCNPISGHATLYWYQQILGQGPKLLIQFQNNGVVDDSQLPKDRFSAERLKGVDSTLKIQPAKLEDSAVYLCASSRGGLESNVLTFGAGSRLTVL.

This CDR3 reads CASGEGANYGYTF. CDR3 bases: TGTGCTAGTGGTGAGGGGGCTAACTATGGCTACACCTTC. The chain combines TRBV12-5 with TRBJ1-2, with D perhaps matching TRBD1 (6 bases). Germline assignment: CDR1 LGHNT and CDR2 FRNRAP. Trimming left V 5 bases short and J 0 bases short, with 7 bases between. The CDR3 length is 13 residues.

The chain carries TRBV18 and TRBJ1-6, with 7 positions matching TRBD1. The CDR3 is 15 residues long. The germline CDR1 and CDR2 sequences are KGHSH and LQKENI. Germline trimming cut 5 bases from V and 8 bases from J; bases unmatched to any gene: 9. CDR3 DNA: TGTGCCAGCTCATCGAGACAGGGTGGTGATTCACCCCTCCACTTT. It translates to CASSSRQGGDSPLHF. Full variable domain (missing parts from reference TRBV18 and TRBJ1-6): NAGVMQNPRHLVRRRGQEARLRCSPMKGHSHVYWYRQLPEEGLKFMVYLQKENIIDESGMPKERFSAEFPKEGPSILRIQQVVRGDSAAYFCASSSRQGGDSPLHFGNGTRLTVT.

The V call is TRBV20-1, the J call TRBJ2-3, with TRBD2 matching over 10 bases. Germline V gene data show CDR1 as DFQATT and CDR2 as SNEGSKA (reference sequence). The CDR3 loop spans 15 amino acids. With 1 base clipped from V and 6 bases from J, the junction kept 7 bases outside the gene matches. CDR3 DNA sequence: TGCAGTGCTAGAGGCCCTAGCGGGAGCCTGGATACGCAGTATTTT. Translation gives CSARGPSGSLDTQYF.

The rearrangement uses TRBV19 and TRBJ1-4; 9 nucleotides line up with TRBD1. There are 14 residues in the CDR3. Germline trimming cut 3 bases from V and 5 bases from J; bases unmatched to any gene: 1. Germline V lookup: CDR1 LNHDA, CDR2 SQIVND (reference sequence). Here the CDR3 DNA reads TGTGCCAGTAGTATGGGACAGGGAAATGAAAAACTGTTTTTT. Residues: CASSMGQGNEKLFF.

CDR3 coding DNA: TGTGCCAGCAGCCGCAGTTCGGGAAATTCACCCCTCCACTTT. Translation: CASSRSSGNSPLHF. The chain has TRBV12-3 or TRBV12-4 and TRBJ1-6; D call uncertain. V lost 6 bases, J lost 7 bases, and 13 bases lay in between. This CDR3 is 14 amino acids long.

The rearrangement uses TRBV4-2 and TRBJ1-2; D is unresolved. Germline lookup yields CDR1 LGHNA and CDR2 YNFKEQ. The CDR3 runs to 15 residues. The V end lost 0 bases, the J end lost 2 bases, and 10 bases lay between the germline ends. Here the CDR3 DNA reads TGTGCCAGCAGCCAAGATTCTGGGAAAAACTATGGCTACACCTTC. As protein: CASSQDSGKNYGYTF.

The chain employs TRBV9 and TRBJ1-2; 9 positions agree with TRBD1. Germline V gene sequence: CDR1 SGDLS, CDR2 YYNGEE. J gave up 4 bases and V 3 bases, and 7 bases lay outside the gene matches. CDR3 length: 15 amino acids. CDR3 sequence: CASSARDRDVYGYTF. As DNA, the CDR3 is TGTGCCAGCAGCGCACGGGACAGGGACGTCTATGGCTACACCTTC.

This clonotype was counted a few times. The chain carries TRBV7-9 and TRBJ2-1, with a weak D call TRBD2 (5 bases). There are 16 residues in the CDR3. Trimming pared 5 bases from V and 0 bases from J, leaving 14 bases between. Germline V gene data show CDR1 as SEHNR and CDR2 as FQNEAQ (reference sequence). The CDR3 loop is CASSATGLTSYNEQFF. The CDR3 DNA reads as TGTGCCAGCAGCGCCACCGGACTCACCTCCTACAATGAGCAGTTCTTC.

This clonotype occurred many times. The chain links TRBV10-2 to TRBJ1-2; D is possibly TRBD1 (5 bases). The CDR3 has 14 residues. The germline CDR1 and CDR2 sequences are WSHSY and SAAADI. Trimming took 2 bases from V and 6 from J, leaving 13 bases between them. Here the CDR3 reads CASSERAGSHGYTF. The CDR3 nucleotides read TGCGCCAGCAGTGAGAGGGCAGGGAGTCATGGCTACACCTTC.

This clonotype was picked up many times. This chain links TRBV9 with TRBJ2-7, with TRBD2 identical over 8 bases. This CDR3 is 14 amino acids long. V shed 4 bases and J 3 bases; nucleotides not matched to a gene: 6. The germline V gene has CDR1 SGDLS and CDR2 YYNGEE. CDR3 sequence (DNA): TGTGCCAGCAGCCCCTCGGGGGGGTACTACGAGCAGTACTTC. Translated, it gives CASSPSGGYYEQYF.

CDR3 DNA: TGCAGTGCCTCCGGGACAGGGTCCGCCTACAATGAGCAGTTCTTC. Translation gives CSASGTGSAYNEQFF. The rearrangement uses TRBV20-1 and TRBJ2-1, with 9 bases matching TRBD1. This CDR3 is 15 amino acids long. Trimming took 6 bases from V and 2 from J; bases not matched to a gene: 8. The V gene's germline CDR1 is DFQATT and CDR2 SNEGSKA (reference sequence).

Only a few counts were recorded for this clonotype. A much larger clone differs from this one at a single base, so this may be a read error. CDR3 loop: CASSPQTGLNTEAFF. The CDR3 region has the DNA TGTGCCAGCAGCCCCCAGACAGGGTTGAACACTGAAGCTTTCTTT. The chain is built from TRBV14 and TRBJ1-1; 7 bases match TRBD1. V was clipped by 4 bases and J by 0 bases; unmatched bases: 5. The CDR3 loop spans 15 amino acids. Germline V gene data show CDR1 as SGHDN and CDR2 as FVKESK.

The sample holds a few counts of this clonotype. The J gene is TRBJ2-2, the V gene TRBV3-1; 8 bases align to TRBD2. CDR1 is LGHDT and CDR2 is YNNKEL in the germline V gene (reference sequence). With 6 bases clipped from V and 1 base from J, the junction kept 7 bases outside the gene matches. The CDR3 sequence is 16 residues long. The CDR3, as DNA: TGTGCCAGCAGTATGCTGCGGGGGGAGAACACCGGGGAGCTGTTTTTT. Translation: CASSMLRGENTGELFF.